This entry lists 6 T cell receptor beta chains sequenced from one sample in a study of cytomegalovirus exposure and HLA in healthy donors (dated by TCRdb to the late 2010s). The library was made by the immunoSEQ multiplex PCR assay. For the multiplex PCR, a mixture combining 60 forward primers for TCR Vbeta segments and 13 reverse primers for TCR Jbeta segments was used. TCRdb provides this immuneACCESS table in a form limited to in-frame rearrangements. Some clones are lacking; in checked studies, under half of them reflect an unresolved V gene, and why the rest are absent is not known. In this sample the table shows roughly 200,000 clones, approximately 82% of which occur a single time. 1.7% of the sample goes to the ten largest clones. The sample consisted of PBMCs. Every receptor here comes from a woman aged 18-30 years in good health and CMV-seronegative.

The chain combines TRBV5-8 with TRBJ1-1, with TRBD1 matching 7 bases. Germline lookup yields CDR1 SGHTS and CDR2 YDEGEE. The CDR3 has 12 amino acids. V dropped 7 bases and J dropped 3; count of bases not matched to a gene: 3. The CDR3 region is CASFDRDTEAFF. CDR3 DNA sequence: TGTGCCAGCTTCGACAGGGACACTGAAGCTTTCTTT. The variable domain in full, completed from reference TRBV5-8 and TRBJ1-1, reads EAGVTQSPTHLIKTRGQQATLRCSPISGHTSVYWYQQALGLGLQFLLWYDEGEERNRGNFPPRFSGRQFPNYSSELNVNALELEDSALYLCASFDRDTEAFFGQGTRLTVV.

The chain recombines TRBV30 with TRBJ1-6; unclear D gene. V lost 5 bases, J lost 6 bases, and 8 bases lay in between. There are 12 residues in the CDR3. Germline CDR1 GTSNPN, CDR2 SVGIG (reference sequence). CDR3 loop: CAWSGVNSPLHF. The CDR3 nucleotides read TGTGCCTGGTCCGGGGTTAATTCACCCCTCCACTTT.

The CDR3 reads CASSIGLETDTQYF. CDR3 sequence (DNA): TGTGCCAGTAGTATAGGACTAGAGACAGATACGCAGTATTTT. The J gene is TRBJ2-3, the V gene TRBV19; maybe TRBD2 (6 bases). Between the trimmed V and J ends, which lost 1 base and 3 bases, there was a span of 8 bases. This CDR3 region has 14 residues. Germline values: CDR1 LNHDA, CDR2 SQIVND (reference sequence).

This clone was picked up a small number of times. This chain uses TRBV7-9 with TRBJ2-5; D is unresolved. Germline V gene lookup returns CDR1 SEHNR and CDR2 FQNEAQ (reference sequence). The CDR3 length is 13 residues. With 3 bases removed from V and 3 bases from J, the gap between germline ends came to 8 bases. CDR3 nucleotide sequence: TGTGCCAGCAGCTTGGCGGAAAAAGAGACCCAGTACTTC. It codes for CASSLAEKETQYF.

The gene calls are TRBV4-1 and TRBJ2-3; 10 nucleotides match TRBD2. The CDR3 sequence is 16 residues long. V lost 4 bases to trimming and J lost 2 bases; unmatched junction nucleotides: 6. CDR1 is MGHRA and CDR2 is YSYEKL in the germline V gene. CDR3 in amino acids: CASSRPLAGDTDTQYF. DNA for the CDR3: TGCGCCAGCAGCCGGCCCCTAGCGGGAGACACAGATACGCAGTATTTT.

There are a few counts of this clone. The chain links TRBV7-9 to TRBJ2-5; 12 bases are shared with TRBD2. This CDR3 contains 16 residues. Germline CDR1 reads SEHNR; CDR2 reads FQNEAQ (reference sequence). The V gene end was trimmed by 5 bases and the J gene end by 5 bases; junction bases not matched to a gene: 9. CDR3 DNA: TGTGCCAGCAGCGCCCCGACTAGCGGGAGTGGGGAGACCCAGTACTTC. Its protein product is CASSAPTSGSGETQYF.